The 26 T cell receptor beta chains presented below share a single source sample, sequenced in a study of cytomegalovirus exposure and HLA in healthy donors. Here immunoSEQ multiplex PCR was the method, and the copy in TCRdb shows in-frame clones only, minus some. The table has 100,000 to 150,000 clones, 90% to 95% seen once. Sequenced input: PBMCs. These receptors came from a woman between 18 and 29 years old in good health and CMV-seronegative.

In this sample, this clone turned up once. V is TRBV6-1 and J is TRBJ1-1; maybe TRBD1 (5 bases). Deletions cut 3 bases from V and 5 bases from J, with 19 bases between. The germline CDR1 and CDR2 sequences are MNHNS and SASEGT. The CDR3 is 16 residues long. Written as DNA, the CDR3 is TGTGCCAGCAGTGACAAATCCAGGGTTCGAGAGACTGAAGCTTTCTTT. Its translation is CASSDKSRVRETEAFF.

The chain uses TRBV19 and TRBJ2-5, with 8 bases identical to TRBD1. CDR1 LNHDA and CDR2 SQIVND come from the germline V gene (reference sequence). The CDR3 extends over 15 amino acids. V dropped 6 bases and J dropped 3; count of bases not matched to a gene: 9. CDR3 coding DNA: TGTGCCAGTAGCCCGGGACAGGCCACTAAAGAGACCCAGTACTTC. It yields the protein CASSPGQATKETQYF.

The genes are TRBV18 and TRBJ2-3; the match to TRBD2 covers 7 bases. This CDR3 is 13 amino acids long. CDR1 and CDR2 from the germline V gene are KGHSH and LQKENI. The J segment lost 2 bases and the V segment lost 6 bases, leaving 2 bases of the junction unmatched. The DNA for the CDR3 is TGTGCCAGCTCGGCGGGGGACACAGATACGCAGTATTTT. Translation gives CASSAGDTDTQYF.

Here the CDR3 reads CASSVRAGDTEAFF. The CDR3 DNA sequence: TGCGCCAGCAGCGTGAGGGCGGGGGACACTGAAGCTTTCTTT. This chain joins TRBV5-1 and TRBJ1-1; tentative D call: TRBD1 (5 bases). V was shortened by 4 bases and J by 3 bases, with 13 bases between the two germline ends. From germline, CDR1 is SGHRS and CDR2 YFSETQ. The CDR3 is 14 amino acids.

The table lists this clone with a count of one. The CDR3 reads CASSFQGDYGYTF. CDR3 coding DNA: TGTGCCAGTAGCTTCCAGGGGGACTATGGCTACACCTTC. This chain joins TRBV19 and TRBJ1-2, with 7 positions matching TRBD1. The CDR3 spans 13 residues. Germline V gene sequence: CDR1 LNHDA, CDR2 SQIVND (reference sequence). V shed 6 bases and J 3 bases; nucleotides not matched to a gene: 4. The complete variable domain, with remaining parts taken from reference TRBV19 and TRBJ1-2, reads DGGITQSPKYLFRKEGQNVTLSCEQNLNHDAMYWYRQDPGQGLRLIYYSQIVNDFQKGDIAEGYSVSREKKESFPLTVTSAQKNPTAFYLCASSFQGDYGYTFGSGTRLTVV.

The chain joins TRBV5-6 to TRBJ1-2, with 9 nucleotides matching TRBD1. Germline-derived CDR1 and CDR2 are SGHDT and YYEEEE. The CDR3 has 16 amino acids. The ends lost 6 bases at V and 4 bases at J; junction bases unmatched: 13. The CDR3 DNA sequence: TGTGCCAGCACCCTATGGGGTGGACAGGGGTCCTATGGCTACACCTTC. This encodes CASTLWGGQGSYGYTF.

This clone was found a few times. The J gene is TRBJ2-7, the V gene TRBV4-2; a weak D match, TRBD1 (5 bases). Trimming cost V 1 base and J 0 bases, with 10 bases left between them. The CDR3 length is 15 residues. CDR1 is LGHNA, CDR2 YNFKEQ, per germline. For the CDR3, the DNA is TGTGCCAGCAGCCAAGGGGTGACAGCCTCCTACGAGCAGTACTTC. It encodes CASSQGVTASYEQYF.

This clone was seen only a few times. The CDR3 nucleotides read TGTGCCAGCAGGATACTAGCGGGAGGGGGCAATGAGCAGTTCTTC. This gives the protein CASRILAGGGNEQFF. The chain is built from TRBV6-5 and TRBJ2-1; 13 nucleotides agree with TRBD2. Germline CDR1 and CDR2: MNHEY and SVGAGI. CDR3 length equals 15 residues. V trimming: 6 bases; J trimming: 6 bases; junction bases outside the gene matches: 5.

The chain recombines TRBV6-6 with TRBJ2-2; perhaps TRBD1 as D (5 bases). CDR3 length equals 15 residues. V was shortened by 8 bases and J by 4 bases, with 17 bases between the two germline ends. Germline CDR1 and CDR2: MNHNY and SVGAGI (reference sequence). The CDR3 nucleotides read TGTGCCAGCCGGACCCGATCAAGGGGCACCGGGGAGCTGTTTTTT. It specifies CASRTRSRGTGELFF.

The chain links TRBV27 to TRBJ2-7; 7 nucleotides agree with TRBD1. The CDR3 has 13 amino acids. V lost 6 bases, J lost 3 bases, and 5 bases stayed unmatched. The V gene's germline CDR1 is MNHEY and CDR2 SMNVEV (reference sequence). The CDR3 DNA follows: TGTGCCAGCAGGTCGGGACAGCACTACGAGCAGTACTTC. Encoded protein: CASRSGQHYEQYF.

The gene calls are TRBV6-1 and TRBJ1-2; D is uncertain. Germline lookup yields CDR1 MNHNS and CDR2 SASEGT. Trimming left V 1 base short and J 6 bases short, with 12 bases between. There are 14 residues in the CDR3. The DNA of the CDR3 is TGTGCCAGCAGTGAAGGGCGGGTGAGCAATGGCTACACCTTC. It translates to CASSEGRVSNGYTF.

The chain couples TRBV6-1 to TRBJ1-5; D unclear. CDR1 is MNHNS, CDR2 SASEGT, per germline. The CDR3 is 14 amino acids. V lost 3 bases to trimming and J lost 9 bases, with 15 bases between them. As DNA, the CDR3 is TGTGCCAGCAGTGATTCTTCTGGAGGGTTGCCCCAGCATTTT. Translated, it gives CASSDSSGGLPQHF.

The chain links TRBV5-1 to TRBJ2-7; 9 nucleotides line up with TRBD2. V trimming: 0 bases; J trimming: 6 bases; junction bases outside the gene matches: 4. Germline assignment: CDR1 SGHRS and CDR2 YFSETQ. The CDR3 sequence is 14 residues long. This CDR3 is CASSLETSGREQYF. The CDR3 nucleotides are TGCGCCAGCAGCTTGGAAACTAGCGGGCGCGAGCAGTACTTC.

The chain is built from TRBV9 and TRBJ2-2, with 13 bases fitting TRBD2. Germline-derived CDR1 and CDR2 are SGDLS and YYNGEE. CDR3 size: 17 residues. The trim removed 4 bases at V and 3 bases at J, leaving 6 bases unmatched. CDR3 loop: CASSRTSGGRHTGELFF. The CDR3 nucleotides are TGTGCCAGCAGCCGGACTAGCGGGGGCCGGCACACCGGGGAGCTGTTTTTT.

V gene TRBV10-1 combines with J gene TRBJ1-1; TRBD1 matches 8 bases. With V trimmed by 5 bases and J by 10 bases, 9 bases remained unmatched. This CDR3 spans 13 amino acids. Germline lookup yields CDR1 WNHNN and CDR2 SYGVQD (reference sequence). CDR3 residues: CASSPSGQGSAFF. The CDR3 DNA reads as TGCGCCAGCAGTCCCAGTGGACAGGGATCAGCTTTCTTT.

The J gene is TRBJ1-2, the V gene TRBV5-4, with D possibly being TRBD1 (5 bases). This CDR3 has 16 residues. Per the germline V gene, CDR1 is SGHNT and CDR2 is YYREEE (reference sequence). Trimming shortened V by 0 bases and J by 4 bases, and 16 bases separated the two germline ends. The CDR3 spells CASSLVSSGVPYGYTF. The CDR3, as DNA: TGTGCCAGCAGCTTGGTCTCATCGGGGGTCCCCTATGGCTACACCTTC.

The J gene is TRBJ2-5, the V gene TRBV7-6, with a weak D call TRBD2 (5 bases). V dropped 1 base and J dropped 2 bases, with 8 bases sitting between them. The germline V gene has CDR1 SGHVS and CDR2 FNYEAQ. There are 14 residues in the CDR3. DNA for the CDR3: TGTGCCAGCAGCTTAGATTGGGAGCAAGAGACCCAGTACTTC. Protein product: CASSLDWEQETQYF.

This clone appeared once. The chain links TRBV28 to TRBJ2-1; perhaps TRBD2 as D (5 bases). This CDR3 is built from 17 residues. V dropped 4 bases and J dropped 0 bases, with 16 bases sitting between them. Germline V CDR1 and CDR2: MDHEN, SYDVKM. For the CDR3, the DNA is TGTGCCAGCAGTTCGACCCAGCGGATGAGCTCCTACAATGAGCAGTTCTTC. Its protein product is CASSSTQRMSSYNEQFF.

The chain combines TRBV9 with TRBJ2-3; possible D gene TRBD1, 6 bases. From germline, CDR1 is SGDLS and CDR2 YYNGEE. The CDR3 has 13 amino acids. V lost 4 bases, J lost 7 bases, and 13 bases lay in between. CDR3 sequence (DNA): TGTGCCAGCAGCATAGGACAGAGGAATACGCAGTATTTT. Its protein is CASSIGQRNTQYF.

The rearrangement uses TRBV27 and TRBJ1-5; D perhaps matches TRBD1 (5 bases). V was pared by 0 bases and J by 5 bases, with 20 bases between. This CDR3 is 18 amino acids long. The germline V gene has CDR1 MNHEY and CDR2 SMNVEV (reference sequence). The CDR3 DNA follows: TGTGCCAGCAGTTTATCGACGGAAGCGGGGGGAGGGGATCAGCCCCAGCATTTT. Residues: CASSLSTEAGGGDQPQHF.

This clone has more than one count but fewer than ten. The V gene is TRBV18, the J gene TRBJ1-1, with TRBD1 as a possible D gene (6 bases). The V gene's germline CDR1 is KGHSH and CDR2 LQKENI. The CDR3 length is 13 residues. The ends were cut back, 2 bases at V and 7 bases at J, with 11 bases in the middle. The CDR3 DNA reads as TGTGCCAGCTCACCAAGGGGACAAAATGAAGCTTTCTTT. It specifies CASSPRGQNEAFF.

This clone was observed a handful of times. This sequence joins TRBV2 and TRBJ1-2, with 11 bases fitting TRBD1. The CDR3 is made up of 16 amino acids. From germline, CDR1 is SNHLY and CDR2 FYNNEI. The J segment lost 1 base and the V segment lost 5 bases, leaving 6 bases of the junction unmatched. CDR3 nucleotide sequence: TGTGCCAGCAGTCTCAGGACAGGGGGCAGTAACTATGGCTACACCTTC. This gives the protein CASSLRTGGSNYGYTF.

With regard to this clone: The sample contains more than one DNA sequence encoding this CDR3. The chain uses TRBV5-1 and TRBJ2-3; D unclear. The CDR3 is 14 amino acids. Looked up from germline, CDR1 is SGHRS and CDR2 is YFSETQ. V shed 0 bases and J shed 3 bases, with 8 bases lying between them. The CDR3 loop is CASSLAVRTDTQYF. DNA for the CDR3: TGCGCCAGCAGCTTGGCCGTCCGTACAGATACGCAGTATTTT.

CDR3 sequence: CASSLSAGNYGYTF. CDR3 DNA sequence: TGTGCCAGCAGCTTGTCCGCGGGAAACTATGGCTACACCTTC. V usage is TRBV5-4 and J usage is TRBJ1-2; no definite D call. Germline V gene sequence: CDR1 SGHNT, CDR2 YYREEE (reference sequence). This CDR3 has 14 amino acids. V dropped 1 base and J dropped 2 bases, with 9 bases sitting between them.

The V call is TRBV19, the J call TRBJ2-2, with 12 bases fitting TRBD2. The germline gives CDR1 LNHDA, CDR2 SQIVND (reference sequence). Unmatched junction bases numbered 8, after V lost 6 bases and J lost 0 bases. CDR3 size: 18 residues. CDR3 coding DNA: TGTGCCAGTAGCCAAGCGACTAGCGGGGGAACGAACACCGGGGAGCTGTTTTTT. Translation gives CASSQATSGGTNTGELFF.

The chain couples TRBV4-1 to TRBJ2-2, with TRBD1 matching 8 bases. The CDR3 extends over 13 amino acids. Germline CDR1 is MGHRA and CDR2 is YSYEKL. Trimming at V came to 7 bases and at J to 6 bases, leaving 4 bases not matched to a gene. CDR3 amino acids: CASKDRVAGELFF. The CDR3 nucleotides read TGCGCCAGCAAGGACAGGGTCGCCGGGGAGCTGTTTTTT.